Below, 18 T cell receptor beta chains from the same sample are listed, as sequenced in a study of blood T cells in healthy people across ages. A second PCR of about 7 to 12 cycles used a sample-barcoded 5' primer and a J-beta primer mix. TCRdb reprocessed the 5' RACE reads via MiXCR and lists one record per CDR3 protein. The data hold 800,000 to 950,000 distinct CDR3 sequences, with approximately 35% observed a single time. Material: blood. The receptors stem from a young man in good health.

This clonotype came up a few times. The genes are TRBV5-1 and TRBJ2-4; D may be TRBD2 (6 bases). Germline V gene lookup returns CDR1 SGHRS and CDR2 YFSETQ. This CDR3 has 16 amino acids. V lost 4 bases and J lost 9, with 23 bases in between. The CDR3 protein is CASSGSGPQVGGIQYF. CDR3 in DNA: TGCGCCAGCAGCGGATCAGGGCCCCAAGTGGGAGGCATTCAGTACTTC.

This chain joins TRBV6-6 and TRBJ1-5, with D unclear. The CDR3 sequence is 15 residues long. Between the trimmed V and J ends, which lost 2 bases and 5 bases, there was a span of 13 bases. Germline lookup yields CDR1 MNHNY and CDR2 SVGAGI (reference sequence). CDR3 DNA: TGTGCCAGCAGTTACCCGGATAACTCCGATCAGCCCCAGCATTTT. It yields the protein CASSYPDNSDQPQHF.

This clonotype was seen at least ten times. Here the CDR3 DNA reads TGTGCCAGCAGCTTAGCCGGGGGGGCAATTCGAGAGACCCAGTACTTC. Translated: CASSLAGGAIRETQYF. The chain couples TRBV7-2 to TRBJ2-5; TRBD2 aligns across 8 bases. V shed 0 bases, J shed 4 bases, and the junction held 7 bases outside the gene matches. This CDR3 is built from 16 residues. CDR1 SGHTA and CDR2 FQGNSA come from the germline V gene.

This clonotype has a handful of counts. CDR3 amino acids: CASSSPPAGPQGDTQYF. CDR3 nucleotide sequence: TGTGCCAGCAGTTCACCTCCAGCGGGGCCCCAAGGGGATACGCAGTATTTT. The chain recombines TRBV28 with TRBJ2-3; TRBD2 matches at 7 bases. Losses at the gene ends were 4 bases for V and 6 bases for J; bases not matched to a gene: 16. Looked up from germline, CDR1 is MDHEN and CDR2 is SYDVKM. The CDR3 is made up of 17 amino acids.

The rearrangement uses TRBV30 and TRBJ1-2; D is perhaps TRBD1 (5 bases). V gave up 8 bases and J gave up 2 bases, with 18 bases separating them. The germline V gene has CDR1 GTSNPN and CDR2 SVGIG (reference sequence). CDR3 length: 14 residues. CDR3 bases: TGTGCCCGCCGGGGGGTCGGCGAGAACTATGGCTACACCTTC. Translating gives CARRGVGENYGYTF. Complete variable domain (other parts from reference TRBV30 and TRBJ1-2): SQTIHQWPATLVQPVGSPLSLECTVEGTSNPNLYWYRQAAGRGLQLLFYSVGIGQISSEVPQNLSASRPQDRQFILSSKKLLLSDSGFYLCARRGVGENYGYTFGSGTRLTVV.

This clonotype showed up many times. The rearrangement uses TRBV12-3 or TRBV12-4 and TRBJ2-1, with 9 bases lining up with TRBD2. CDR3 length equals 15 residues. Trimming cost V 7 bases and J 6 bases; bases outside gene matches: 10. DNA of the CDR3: TGTGCCAGCACCCCCGCGCGGGGGGGTCCCAATGAGCAGTTCTTC. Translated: CASTPARGGPNEQFF.

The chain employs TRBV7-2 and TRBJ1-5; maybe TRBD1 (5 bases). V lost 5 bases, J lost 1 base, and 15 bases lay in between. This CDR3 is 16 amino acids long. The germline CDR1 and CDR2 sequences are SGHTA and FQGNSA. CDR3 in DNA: TGTGCCAGCAGCCCGAGGGACGGATTGAGCAATCAGCCCCAGCATTTT. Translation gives CASSPRDGLSNQPQHF.

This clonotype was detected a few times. CDR3 amino acids: CASSQPGTSGGVGEQFF. The CDR3 bases are TGTGCCAGCAGCCAACCCGGGACTAGCGGGGGGGTTGGAGAGCAGTTCTTC. J is TRBJ2-1 and V is TRBV3-1, with 16 bases lining up with TRBD2. The ends lost 2 bases at V and 10 bases at J; junction bases unmatched: 8. Germline CDR1 LGHDT, CDR2 YNNKEL (reference sequence). The CDR3 contains 17 residues.

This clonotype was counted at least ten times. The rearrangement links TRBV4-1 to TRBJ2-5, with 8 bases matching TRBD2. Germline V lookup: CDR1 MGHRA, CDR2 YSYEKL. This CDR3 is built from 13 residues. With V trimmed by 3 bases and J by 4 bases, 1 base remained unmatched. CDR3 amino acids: CASSQSGGETQYF. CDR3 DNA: TGCGCCAGCAGCCAGAGCGGGGGAGAGACCCAGTACTTC.

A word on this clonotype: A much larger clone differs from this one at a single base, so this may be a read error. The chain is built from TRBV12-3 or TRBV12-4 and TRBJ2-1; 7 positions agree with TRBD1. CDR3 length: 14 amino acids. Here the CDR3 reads CASSLRQGGDERFF. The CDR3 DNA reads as TGTGCCAGCAGCCTCCGACAGGGCGGCGATGAGCGGTTCTTC.

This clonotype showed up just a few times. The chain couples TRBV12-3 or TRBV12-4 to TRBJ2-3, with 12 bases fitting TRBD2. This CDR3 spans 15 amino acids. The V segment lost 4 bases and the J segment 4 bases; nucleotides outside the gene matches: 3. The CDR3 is CASSSLAGGADTQYF. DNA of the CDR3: TGTGCCAGCAGTTCACTAGCGGGGGGCGCAGATACGCAGTATTTT.

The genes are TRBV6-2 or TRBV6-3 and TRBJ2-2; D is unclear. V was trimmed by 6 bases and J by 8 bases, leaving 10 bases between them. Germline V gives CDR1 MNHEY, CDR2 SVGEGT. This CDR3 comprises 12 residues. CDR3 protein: CASRRTTGELFF. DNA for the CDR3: TGTGCCAGCAGACGCACGACTGGGGAGCTGTTTTTT.

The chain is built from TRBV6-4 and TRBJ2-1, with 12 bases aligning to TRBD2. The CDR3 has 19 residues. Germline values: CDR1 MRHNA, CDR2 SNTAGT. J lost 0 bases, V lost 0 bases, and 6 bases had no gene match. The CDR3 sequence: CASSDSTSGGSSSYNEQFF. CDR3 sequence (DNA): TGTGCCAGCAGTGACTCGACTAGCGGGGGAAGCAGCTCCTACAATGAGCAGTTCTTC.

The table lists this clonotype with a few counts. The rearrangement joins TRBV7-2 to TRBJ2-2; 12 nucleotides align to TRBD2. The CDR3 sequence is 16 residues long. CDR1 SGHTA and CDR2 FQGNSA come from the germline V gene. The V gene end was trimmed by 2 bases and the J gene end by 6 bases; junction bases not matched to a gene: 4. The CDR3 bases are TGTGCCAGCAGCTTAACCCCTAGCGGGGGGGCCGGGGAGCTGTTTTTT. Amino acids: CASSLTPSGGAGELFF.

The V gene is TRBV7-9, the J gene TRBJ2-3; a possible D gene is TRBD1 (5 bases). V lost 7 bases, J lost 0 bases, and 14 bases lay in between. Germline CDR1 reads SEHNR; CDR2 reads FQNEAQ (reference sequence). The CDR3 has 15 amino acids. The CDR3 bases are TGTGCCAGCACCGCAGACAGACAAAGCACAGATACGCAGTATTTT. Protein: CASTADRQSTDTQYF.

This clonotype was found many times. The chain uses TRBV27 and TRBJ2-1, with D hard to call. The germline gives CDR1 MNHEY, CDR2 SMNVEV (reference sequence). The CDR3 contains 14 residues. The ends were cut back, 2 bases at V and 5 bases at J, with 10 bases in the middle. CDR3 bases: TGTGCCAGCAGTTTAACCATAGCTGACAATGAGCAGTTCTTC. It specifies CASSLTIADNEQFF.

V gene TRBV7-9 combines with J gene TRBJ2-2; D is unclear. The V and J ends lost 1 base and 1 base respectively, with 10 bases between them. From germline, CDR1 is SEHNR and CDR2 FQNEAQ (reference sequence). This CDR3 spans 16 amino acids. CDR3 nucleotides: TGTGCCAGCAGCTTAGTTCGACTGGAGAACACCGGGGAGCTGTTTTTT. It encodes CASSLVRLENTGELFF.

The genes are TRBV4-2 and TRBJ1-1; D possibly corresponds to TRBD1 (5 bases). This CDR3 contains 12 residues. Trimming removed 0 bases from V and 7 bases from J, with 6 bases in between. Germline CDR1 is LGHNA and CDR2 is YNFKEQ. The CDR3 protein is CASSQEQVEAFF. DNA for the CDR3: TGTGCCAGCAGCCAAGAACAGGTTGAAGCTTTCTTT.